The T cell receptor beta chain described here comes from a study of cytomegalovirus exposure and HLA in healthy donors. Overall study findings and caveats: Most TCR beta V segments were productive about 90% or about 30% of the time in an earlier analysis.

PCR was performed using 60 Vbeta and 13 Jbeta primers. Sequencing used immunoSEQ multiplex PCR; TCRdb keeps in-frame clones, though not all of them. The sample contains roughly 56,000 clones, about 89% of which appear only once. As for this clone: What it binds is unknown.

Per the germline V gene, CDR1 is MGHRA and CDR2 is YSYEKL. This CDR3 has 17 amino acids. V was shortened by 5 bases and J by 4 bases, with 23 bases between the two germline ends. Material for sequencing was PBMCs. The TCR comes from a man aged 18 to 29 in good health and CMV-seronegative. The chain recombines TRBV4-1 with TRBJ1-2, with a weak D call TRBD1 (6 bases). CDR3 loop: CASSARGPPLFVYGYTF. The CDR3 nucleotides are TGCGCCAGCAGCGCCAGGGGTCCCCCACTTTTTGTCTATGGCTACACCTTC.